This T cell receptor beta chain was sequenced for a study of Ad26.COV2.S vaccination and SARS-CoV-2 variants. Study conclusions and caveats: Comparability of non-spike TCR breadth was observed across vaccine and placebo recipients.

The CDR3 runs to 15 residues. The germline gives CDR1 LGHNA, CDR2 YSLEER. J was trimmed by 4 bases and V by 2 bases; bases with no gene match: 5. A remark on this clone: The antigen is unknown.

TCRdb's table, derived via immunoSEQ multiplex PCR, lists solely in-frame clones and lacks some. This sample has tens of thousands of clones, with more than 70% found just once. Sequencing used peripheral blood, obtained after recovery from COVID-19. The chain links TRBV4-3 to TRBJ2-7, with 10 bases lining up with TRBD2. The source is a human donor who had recovered from COVID-19. Here the CDR3 reads CASSQSLAGSYEQYF. CDR3 coding DNA: TGCGCCAGCAGCCAATCACTAGCGGGATCTTACGAGCAGTACTTC.